Below are 10 T cell receptor beta chains sequenced from a single sample in a study of blood T cell repertoires in COVID-19. Generated by immunoSEQ multiplex PCR, the TCRdb table keeps only in-frame clones and is missing some. The sample includes 150,000 to 190,000 clones, under 85% of them seen just once. The specimen sequenced was peripheral blood. The receptors shown here come from a woman aged 80 or over with acute or convalescent COVID-19.

This clone has a handful of counts. The rearrangement links TRBV6-2 or TRBV6-3 to TRBJ1-6; 8 bases fit TRBD1. V lost 6 bases and J lost 6; bases outside the gene matches: 10. This CDR3 is 16 amino acids long. Germline CDR1 reads MNHEY; CDR2 reads SVGEGT. CDR3 DNA: TGTGCCAGCAGCCGTACCCAGGGGGCGCGTAATTCACCCCTCCACTTT. This encodes CASSRTQGARNSPLHF.

The V call is TRBV5-1, the J call TRBJ2-1, with TRBD2 matching 10 bases. Germline V gene data show CDR1 as SGHRS and CDR2 as YFSETQ. This CDR3 region has 15 residues. V was pared by 4 bases and J by 4 bases, with 5 bases of the junction left unmatched. This CDR3 is CASSRFSGRYNEQFF. CDR3 in DNA: TGCGCCAGCAGCCGTTTTAGCGGGAGGTACAATGAGCAGTTCTTC.

A few counts support this clone. The rearrangement joins TRBV19 to TRBJ2-6; 7 bases fit TRBD1. The CDR3 loop spans 18 amino acids. J was trimmed by 0 bases and V by 6 bases; bases with no gene match: 11. CDR1 and CDR2 (germline): LNHDA, SQIVND (reference sequence). The CDR3 region has the DNA TGTGCCAGTAGGACGAGCTGGACAGGTCCCTCTGGGGCCAACGTCCTGACTTTC. Translated: CASRTSWTGPSGANVLTF.

Written as DNA, the CDR3 is TGTGCCTGGAGTGCGGGACAGGGGACTGAAGCTTTCTTT. This codes for CAWSAGQGTEAFF. This rearrangement joins TRBV30 to TRBJ1-1; 10 bases map to TRBD1. The CDR3 runs 13 residues. In germline, CDR1 is GTSNPN, CDR2 SVGIG (reference sequence). Trimming took 1 base from V and 5 from J; bases not matched to a gene: 1.

V and J are TRBV2 and TRBJ2-7; D may be TRBD1 (5 bases). CDR1 and CDR2 from the germline V gene are SNHLY and FYNNEI. The CDR3 totals 12 residues. Deletions cut 9 bases from V and 4 bases from J, with 13 bases between. CDR3 nucleotides: TGTGCCAGTCGACAGTTAGGGTACGAGCAGTACTTC. It is translated as CASRQLGYEQYF.

This chain uses TRBV30 with TRBJ2-2; 9 bases line up with TRBD1. CDR3 length equals 15 residues. J gave up 5 bases and V 6 bases, and 10 bases lay outside the gene matches. Germline V gives CDR1 GTSNPN, CDR2 SVGIG (reference sequence). The CDR3 region is CACTRETGGTGELFF. In DNA form, the CDR3 reads TGTGCCTGTACCCGCGAGACAGGGGGAACCGGGGAGCTGTTTTTT.

The J gene is TRBJ2-7, the V gene TRBV7-2; 7 bases are shared with TRBD2. The V and J ends lost 5 bases and 3 bases, in that order; junction bases with no gene match: 13. The CDR3 is 16 amino acids. The germline V gene encodes CDR1 SGHTA and CDR2 FQGNSA. CDR3 coding DNA: TGTGCCAGCAGCCCCCGAGGTGGGGGGGGGAGCTACGAGCAGTACTTC. This codes for CASSPRGGGGSYEQYF.

This rearrangement joins TRBV6-1 to TRBJ2-7, with 11 bases identical to TRBD2. The CDR3 has 16 residues. V lost 4 bases to trimming and J lost 5 bases; unmatched junction nucleotides: 10. CDR1 and CDR2 from the germline V gene are MNHNS and SASEGT. This CDR3 is CASSGQGSGRAHEQYF. The CDR3 bases are TGTGCCAGCAGTGGCCAAGGTAGCGGGAGGGCCCACGAGCAGTACTTC.

There are a few counts of this clone. This same CDR3 is encoded by further DNA sequences in the sample. This chain joins TRBV18 and TRBJ1-1, with D perhaps TRBD1 (5 bases). The CDR3 extends over 14 amino acids. Between the trimmed V and J ends, which lost 5 bases and 0 bases, there was a span of 10 bases. The V gene's germline CDR1 is KGHSH and CDR2 LQKENI. DNA of the CDR3: TGTGCCAGCTCATCCACAGGAATGAACACTGAAGCTTTCTTT. Protein: CASSSTGMNTEAFF.

The chain carries TRBV5-8 and TRBJ2-1; TRBD2 matches at 9 bases. The germline gives CDR1 SGHTS, CDR2 YDEGEE. V trimming: 4 bases; J trimming: 2 bases; junction bases outside the gene matches: 7. This CDR3 is built from 16 residues. The CDR3 protein is CASSRGGGKAYNEQFF. The CDR3 region has the DNA TGTGCCAGCAGCCGCGGGGGGGGCAAAGCCTACAATGAGCAGTTCTTC.